One sample yielded the 3 T cell receptor beta chains listed below, sequenced in a study of blood T cell repertoires in COVID-19. The method was immunoSEQ multiplex PCR; TCRdb's version includes in-frame clones alone and lacks a portion of them. This table has about 150,000 clones, roughly 85% appearing once. The sequenced sample was PBMCs or T cells enriched from blood (not recorded which). The receptors derive from a man aged 45-60 years who had recovered from COVID-19.

This chain links TRBV18 with TRBJ1-3; D is uncertain. Trimming removed 3 bases from V and 0 bases from J, with 9 bases in between. The length of the CDR3 is 15 residues. CDR1 is KGHSH and CDR2 is LQKENI in the germline V gene. The CDR3 nucleotides are TGTGCCAGCTCACCCGGCGGTGGCTCTGGAAACACCATATATTTT. Encoded protein: CASSPGGGSGNTIYF.

In its sample, this clone was seen a few times. The rearrangement joins TRBV19 to TRBJ1-5; 11 bases map to TRBD1. The CDR3 runs to 18 residues. The ends lost 3 bases at V and 2 bases at J; junction bases unmatched: 9. From germline, CDR1 is LNHDA and CDR2 SQIVND (reference sequence). The DNA of the CDR3 is TGTGCCAGTAGTATCAGGGACAGGGGGGTACCGCGCAATCAGCCCCAGCATTTT. Translation gives CASSIRDRGVPRNQPQHF.

This chain uses TRBV12-3 or TRBV12-4 with TRBJ2-5; 7 nucleotides match TRBD1. Trimming cost V 6 bases and J 2 bases; bases outside gene matches: 3. This CDR3 is built from 13 residues. The DNA for the CDR3 is TGTGCCAGCAGGGGACAGCCTCAAGAGACCCAGTACTTC. It yields the protein CASRGQPQETQYF.